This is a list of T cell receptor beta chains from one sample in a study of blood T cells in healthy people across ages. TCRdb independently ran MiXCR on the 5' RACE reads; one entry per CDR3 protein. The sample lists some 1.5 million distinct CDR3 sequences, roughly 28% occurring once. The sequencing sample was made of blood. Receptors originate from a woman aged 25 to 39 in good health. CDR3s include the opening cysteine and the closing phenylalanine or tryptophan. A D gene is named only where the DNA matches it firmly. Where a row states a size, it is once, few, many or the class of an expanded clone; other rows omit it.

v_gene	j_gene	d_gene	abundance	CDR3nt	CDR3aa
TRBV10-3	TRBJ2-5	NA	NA	TGTGCCATCAGTGAGTCGAAGGGGTGGACACAAGAGACCCAGTACTTC	CAISESKGWTQETQYF
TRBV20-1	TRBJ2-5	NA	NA	TGCAGTGCTAGAGATTTTTCGGGAATCCAAGAGACCCAGTACTTC	CSARDFSGIQETQYF
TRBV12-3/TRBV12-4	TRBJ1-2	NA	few	TGTGCCAGCAGTTTAAGCGGGACGGATTTCTATGGCTACACCTTC	CASSLSGTDFYGYTF
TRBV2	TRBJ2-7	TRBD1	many	TGTGCCAGCAGTCGATCGGGACAGACCTCCGGGGAGCAGTACTTC	CASSRSGQTSGEQYF
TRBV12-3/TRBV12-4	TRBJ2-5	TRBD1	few	TGTGCCAGCAGTCCCGGTTCACAGGGGCAGTACTTC	CASSPGSQGQYF
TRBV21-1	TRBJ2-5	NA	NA	TGTGCCAGCAGCACCCATTTGTTCCGACGGGAGACCCAGTACTTC	CASSTHLFRRETQYF
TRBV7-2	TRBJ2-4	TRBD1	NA	TGTGCCAGCAGCTTAAACGGCCCGGGACAGTGGAGCCCGAACATTCAGTACTTC	CASSLNGPGQWSPNIQYF
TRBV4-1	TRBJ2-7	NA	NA	TGCGCCAGCAGTCCCGGGCCCCTCGGGTCGCGAGAGCGGTACTTC	CASSPGPLGSRERYF
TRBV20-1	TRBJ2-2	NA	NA	TGCAGTGCTAGAGTGGCGGGGGCCGCGAACACCGGGGAGCTGTTTTTT	CSARVAGAANTGELFF
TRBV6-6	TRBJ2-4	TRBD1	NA	TGTGCCAGCCTGAAGACAGGGCGGAAAAACATTCAGTACTTC	CASLKTGRKNIQYF
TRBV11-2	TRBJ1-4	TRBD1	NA	TGTGCCAGCGGACACAGGGGTGAAAAACTGTTTTTT	CASGHRGEKLFF
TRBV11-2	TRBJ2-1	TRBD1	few	TGTGCCAGCAGCTTAGATTTACAGGGGGGCAATGAGCAGTTCTTC	CASSLDLQGGNEQFF
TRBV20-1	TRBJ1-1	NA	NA	TGCAGTGCTAGTATTGGTGGGGCCTTCACTGAAGCTTTCTTT	CSASIGGAFTEAFF
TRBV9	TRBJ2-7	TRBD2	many	TGTGCCAGCAGCCCCAGCCTAGCGGGAGGAGGGTACGAGCAGTACTTC	CASSPSLAGGGYEQYF
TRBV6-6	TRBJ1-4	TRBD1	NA	TGTGCCAGCAGTTACCCGGGACAGGGTATGGAAAAACTGTTTTTT	CASSYPGQGMEKLFF
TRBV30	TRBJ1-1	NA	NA	TGTGCCTGGAGACCGGGCCCCAAAGGCACTGAAGCTTTCTTT	CAWRPGPKGTEAFF
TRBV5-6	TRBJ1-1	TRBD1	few	TGTGCCAGCAGCATCGGACAGGGTATGAACACTGAAGCTTTCTTT	CASSIGQGMNTEAFF
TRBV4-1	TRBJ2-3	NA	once	TGCGCCAGCAGCCACGGTATTACAGCGATCTTTTCAGATACGCAGTATTTT	CASSHGITAIFSDTQYF
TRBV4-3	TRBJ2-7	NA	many	TGCGCCAGCAGCCAGGGGGTCCTTTCCTACGAGCAGTACTTC	CASSQGVLSYEQYF
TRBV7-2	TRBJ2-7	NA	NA	TGTGCCAGCAGCTTAGGCAGGGACGGCTACGAGCAGTACTTC	CASSLGRDGYEQYF
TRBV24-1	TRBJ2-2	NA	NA	TGTGCCACCAGTGACGGACCTACCACCGGGGAGCTGTTTTTT	CATSDGPTTGELFF
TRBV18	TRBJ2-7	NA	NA	TGTGCCAGCACCCCAGAGGCGGGACAGAGGACCTACGAGCAGTACTTC	CASTPEAGQRTYEQYF
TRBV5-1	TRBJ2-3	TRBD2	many	TGCGCCAGCAGCTCCGGGACTAGCGGGAGTGGCACAGATACGCAGTATTTT	CASSSGTSGSGTDTQYF
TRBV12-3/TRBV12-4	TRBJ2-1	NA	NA	TGTGCCAGCAATCCGGTGGGATACAATGAGCAGTTCTTC	CASNPVGYNEQFF
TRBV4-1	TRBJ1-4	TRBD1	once	TGCGCCAGCAGCCAAGAACCCCACAGGGGGCCGGGCGAAAAACTGTTTTTT	CASSQEPHRGPGEKLFF
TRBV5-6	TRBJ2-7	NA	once	TGTGCCAGCAGCTTGGACCCCCAGGTTGAAGGGTTCTACGTGCAGTACTTC	CASSLDPQVEGFYVQYF
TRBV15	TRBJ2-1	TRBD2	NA	TGTGCCACCAGCAGAGTGGGGACTAGAGTGAATGAGCAGTTCTTC	CATSRVGTRVNEQFF
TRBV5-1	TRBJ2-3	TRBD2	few	TGCGCCGGCAGCTTGGAGGGTAGCGGGAGCCCAGATACGCAGTATTTT	CAGSLEGSGSPDTQYF
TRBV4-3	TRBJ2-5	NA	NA	TGCGCCAGCAGCCAAGGGGTGGATCTGGAGACCCAGTACTTC	CASSQGVDLETQYF
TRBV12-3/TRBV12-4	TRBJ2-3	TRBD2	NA	TGTGCCAGCAGTCTGTGGACTAGGGCGAGCGCAGATACGCAGTATTTT	CASSLWTRASADTQYF
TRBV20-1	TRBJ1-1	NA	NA	TGCAGTGCCCCGGGCAGACGCACTGAAGCTTTCTTT	CSAPGRRTEAFF
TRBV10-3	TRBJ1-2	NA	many	TGTGCCGTTCAGACAGTTTCCTATGGCTACACCTTC	CAVQTVSYGYTF
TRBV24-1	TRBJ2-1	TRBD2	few	TGTGCCACTGATAGCGGGAGCTCCTACAATGAGCAGTTCTTC	CATDSGSSYNEQFF
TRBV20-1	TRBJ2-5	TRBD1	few	TGCAGTGCTAGTGGGGACAGGGAAGAGACCCAGTACTTC	CSASGDREETQYF
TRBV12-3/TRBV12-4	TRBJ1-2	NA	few	TGTGCCAGCAGTCCCGAATCAGGGACTTATGGCTACACCTTC	CASSPESGTYGYTF
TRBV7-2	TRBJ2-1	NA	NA	TGTGCCAGCAGCTTAGGGTGGAGCACTGAGCAGTTCTTC	CASSLGWSTEQFF
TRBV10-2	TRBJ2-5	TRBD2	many	TGCGCCAGCAGCGCCGCGGGAGGGGAGACCCAGTACTTC	CASSAAGGETQYF
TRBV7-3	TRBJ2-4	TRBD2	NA	TGTGCCAGCAGCCCGGGGAGGGAAGAGCAGTACTTC	CASSPGREEQYF
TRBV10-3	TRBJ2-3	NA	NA	TGTGCCGTCGCGACAGATACGCAGTATTTT	CAVATDTQYF